A selection of T cell receptor beta chains follows, all from one sample in a study of blood T cell repertoires in COVID-19. Sequencing was performed with immunoSEQ multiplex PCR; in TCRdb, only in-frame clones are kept and a portion is missing. The sample holds some 320,000 clones, around 87% seen once. Sample: PBMCs or T cells enriched from blood (not recorded which). Receptors originate from a woman between 25 and 40 years old who had recovered from COVID-19. Each CDR3 is given with its conserved first and last residue. The D gene is left open where the match is weak. Clone size, where shown, is once, few, many, or a class for clones that have expanded.

TRBJ1-6,.,.,TRBV2,CASSALTGISNSPLHF,TGTGCCAGCAGCGCCCTTACAGGGATATCGAATTCACCCCTCCACTTT
TRBJ2-5,.,once,TRBV27,CASSFGYRETQYF,TGTGCCAGCAGTTTCGGGTACAGGGAGACCCAGTACTTC
TRBJ1-2,.,.,TRBV10-3,CAITQARPDYGYTF,TGTGCCATCACCCAGGCCCGGCCAGACTATGGCTACACCTTC
TRBJ2-2,.,.,TRBV7-9,CASSSQGTGELFF,TGTGCCAGCAGCTCACAGGGTACCGGGGAGCTGTTTTTT
TRBJ1-2,TRBD1,.,TRBV5-1,CASSQGQGARVGDGYTF,TGCGCCAGCAGCCAGGGACAGGGGGCCCGGGTAGGAGATGGCTACACCTTC
TRBJ1-5,.,.,TRBV19,CASSIYRESNQPQHF,TGTGCCAGTAGTATTTACAGGGAAAGCAATCAGCCCCAGCATTTT
TRBJ1-3,TRBD1,.,TRBV5-1,CASSRTGPGNTIYF,TGCGCCAGCAGTCGGACAGGGCCTGGAAACACCATATATTTT
TRBJ2-4,TRBD1,.,TRBV4-3,CASSQDPPRQGNIQYF,TGCGCCAGCAGCCAAGATCCTCCGAGACAGGGGAACATTCAGTACTTC
TRBJ2-3,.,.,TRBV20-1,CSARRGDTQYF,TGCAGTGCTAGAAGGGGGGATACGCAGTATTTT
TRBJ1-1,.,.,TRBV7-2,CASSLGSDGTEAFF,TGTGCCAGCAGCTTAGGCAGCGACGGCACTGAAGCTTTCTTT
TRBJ2-2,TRBD1,.,TRBV7-2,CASSLRDRIFPGELFF,TGTGCCAGCAGCCTAAGGGACAGGATATTCCCCGGGGAGCTGTTTTTT
TRBJ2-7,.,once,TRBV28,CASSSPTGPLSYEQYF,TGTGCCAGCAGTTCCCCAACAGGCCCGTTGTCCTACGAGCAGTACTTC
TRBJ1-2,.,.,TRBV4-3,CASSQVAGNYGYTF,TGCGCCAGCAGCCAAGTGGCAGGGAACTATGGCTACACCTTC
TRBJ2-2,TRBD2,.,TRBV5-4,CASGHLLAGRAGELFF,TGTGCCAGCGGACACCTCCTAGCGGGGAGGGCCGGGGAGCTGTTTTTT
TRBJ2-5,TRBD2,once,TRBV27,CASSLSVIAGGQETQYF,TGTGCCAGCAGTTTATCGGTGATAGCGGGGGGGCAAGAGACCCAGTACTTC
TRBJ2-1,TRBD2,.,TRBV7-6,CASSLAAGVANEQFF,TGTGCCAGCAGCTTAGCGGCGGGGGTGGCCAATGAGCAGTTCTTC
TRBJ1-2,.,.,TRBV6-5,CAAFGSWVRGYGYTF,TGTGCCGCCTTCGGTAGCTGGGTTAGAGGCTATGGCTACACCTTC
TRBJ2-1,TRBD2,.,TRBV7-3,CASSPYSGVQFF,TGTGCCAGCAGCCCCTATAGCGGGGTACAGTTCTTC
TRBJ1-6,TRBD1,.,TRBV30,CAWSITGGKSPLHF,TGTGCCTGGAGTATTACAGGGGGTAAATCACCCCTCCACTTT
TRBJ2-3,.,.,TRBV7-9,CATMHQADTQYF,TGTGCCACCATGCACCAGGCGGATACGCAGTATTTT
TRBJ2-7,.,.,TRBV27,CASTLDRWGGEQYF,TGTGCCAGCACTTTGGACAGGTGGGGAGGCGAGCAGTACTTC
TRBJ1-2,.,.,TRBV4-2,CASSQGTANYGYTF,TGTGCCAGCAGCCAGGGCACAGCTAACTATGGCTACACCTTC
TRBJ1-6,.,.,TRBV18,CASSPQRSGWSNSPLHF,TGTGCCAGCTCACCCCAGAGGTCAGGGTGGTCCAATTCACCCCTCCACTTT
TRBJ2-3,.,.,TRBV5-1,CASMGRPISTDTQYF,TGCGCCAGCATGGGCCGGCCCATTAGCACAGATACGCAGTATTTT
TRBJ2-2,.,.,TRBV7-2,CASSPLGVTSGELFF,TGTGCCAGCAGCCCCCTGGGAGTCACCTCCGGGGAGCTGTTTTTT
TRBJ1-6,.,.,TRBV18,CASSPRGGEDSPLHF,TGTGCCAGCTCACCCCGGGGGGGAGAGGATTCACCCCTCCACTTT
TRBJ1-3,.,.,TRBV11-2,CASSFQGLIGNTIYF,TGTGCCAGCAGCTTCCAGGGTCTGATTGGAAACACCATATATTTT
TRBJ1-3,.,.,TRBV2,CASSLGNTIYF,TGTGCCAGCTCCCTCGGAAACACCATATATTTT
TRBJ1-6,.,.,TRBV28,CASSSYQGNNSPLHF,TGTGCCAGCAGTTCGTACCAGGGAAATAATTCACCCCTCCACTTT
TRBJ1-2,.,.,TRBV28,CASSRTGIYGYTF,TGTGCCAGCAGCCGAACAGGGATCTATGGCTACACCTTC
TRBJ1-6,TRBD1,.,TRBV13,CASSSGQAVGSPLHF,TGTGCCAGCAGCTCGGGACAGGCGGTGGGGTCACCCCTCCACTTT
TRBJ1-2,TRBD1,.,TRBV9,CASSPEDRNYGYTF,TGTGCCAGCAGCCCTGAGGACAGGAACTATGGCTACACCTTC
TRBJ2-3,.,.,TRBV28,CASSPPKKGTSTDTQYF,TGTGCCAGCAGTCCCCCAAAAAAAGGGACTAGCACAGATACGCAGTATTTT